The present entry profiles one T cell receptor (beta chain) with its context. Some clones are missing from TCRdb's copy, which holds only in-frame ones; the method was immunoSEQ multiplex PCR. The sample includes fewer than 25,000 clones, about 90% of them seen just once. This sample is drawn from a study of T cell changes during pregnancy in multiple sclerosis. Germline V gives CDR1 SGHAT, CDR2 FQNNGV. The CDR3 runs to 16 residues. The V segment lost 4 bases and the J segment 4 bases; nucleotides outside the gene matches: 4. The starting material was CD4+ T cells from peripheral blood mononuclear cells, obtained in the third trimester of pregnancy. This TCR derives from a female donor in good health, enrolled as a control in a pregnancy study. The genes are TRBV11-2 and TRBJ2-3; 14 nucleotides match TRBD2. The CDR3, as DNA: TGTGCCAGCAGCTCCCGACTAGCGGGGGGGCCAGATACGCAGTATTTT. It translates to CASSSRLAGGPDTQYF. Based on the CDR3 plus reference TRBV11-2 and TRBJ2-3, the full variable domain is EAGVAQSPRYKIIEKRQSVAFWCNPISGHATLYWYQQILGQGPKLLIQFQNNGVVDDSQLPKDRFSAERLKGVDSTLKIQPAKLEDSAVYLCASSSRLAGGPDTQYFGPGTRLTVL.